Below, 7 T cell receptor beta chains from the same sample are listed, as sequenced in a study of T cells in Graves' hyperthyroidism and ophthalmopathy. TCR beta CDR3 regions were amplified from RNA. The HTBI set primed first-round TCR CDR3 RT-PCR. TCRdb fed the multiplex PCR reads into MiXCR, producing one record per CDR3 protein. The sample lists under 700,000 distinct CDR3 sequences; over 15% were seen once. The sequencing input was blood. Source of these receptors: a young woman with Graves' hyperthyroidism.

This clonotype was counted between two and nine times. This chain links TRBV7-2 with TRBJ2-5; 11 nucleotides line up with TRBD2. V shed 5 bases and J 5 bases; nucleotides not matched to a gene: 7. In germline, CDR1 is SGHTA, CDR2 FQGNSA. The CDR3 extends over 15 amino acids. The CDR3 coding sequence is TGTGCCAGCAGCCCACGACTAGCGGGGAGGGAGACCCAGTACTTC. As protein: CASSPRLAGRETQYF.

A single count supports this clonotype. V and J are TRBV7-9 and TRBJ1-3, with TRBD1 as a possible D gene (6 bases). CDR3 length: 16 amino acids. Trimming left V 1 base short and J 0 bases short, with 10 bases between. Germline V CDR1 and CDR2: SEHNR, FQNEAQ (reference sequence). DNA for the CDR3: TGTGCCAGCAGCTTAGGGGGGCGCCGCTCTGGAAACACCATATATTTT. Encoded protein: CASSLGGRRSGNTIYF.

This clonotype has a count of ten or more. The J gene is TRBJ1-1, the V gene TRBV6-1; a possible D gene is TRBD1 (5 bases). Between the trimmed V and J ends, which lost 1 base and 11 bases, there was a span of 20 bases. Germline CDR1 and CDR2: MNHNS and SASEGT. The CDR3 covers 15 residues. The CDR3 loop is CASSEGAKGASKAFF. CDR3 nucleotides: TGTGCCAGCAGTGAAGGGGCAAAAGGGGCTTCAAAGGCTTTCTTT.

This clonotype was observed a few times. The genes are TRBV5-1 and TRBJ2-1, with 9 bases fitting TRBD2. The trim removed 8 bases at V and 4 bases at J, leaving 10 bases unmatched. The germline V gene encodes CDR1 SGHRS and CDR2 YFSETQ. The CDR3 totals 15 residues. CDR3 nucleotides: TGCGCCAGTACTCTGCCTAGCGGGGTGTACAATGAGCAGTTCTTC. Its protein product is CASTLPSGVYNEQFF.

In its sample, this clonotype was seen many times. V is TRBV5-1 and J is TRBJ1-1, with D unresolved. Germline loops: CDR1 SGHRS, CDR2 YFSETQ. V was pared by 4 bases and J by 3 bases, with 13 bases between. The CDR3 sequence is 14 residues long. This CDR3 reads CASSGVGGYTEAFF. CDR3 sequence (DNA): TGCGCCAGCAGCGGAGTAGGTGGGTACACTGAAGCTTTCTTT.

This clonotype was picked up a small number of times. The rearrangement links TRBV18 to TRBJ2-5; D remains unclear. This CDR3 spans 16 amino acids. The V end was cut by 3 bases, the J end by 1 base, with 15 bases between. CDR1 KGHSH and CDR2 LQKENI come from the germline V gene. This CDR3 reads CASSPKFIVRQETQYF. In nucleotides, the CDR3 is TGTGCCAGCTCACCTAAATTTATCGTACGCCAAGAGACCCAGTACTTC.

The sample holds many counts of this clonotype. The chain carries TRBV2 and TRBJ2-7; D is ambiguous. The length of the CDR3 is 12 residues. V was shortened by 4 bases and J by 3 bases, with 7 bases between the two germline ends. Germline CDR1 and CDR2: SNHLY and FYNNEI. CDR3 coding DNA: TGTGCCAGCAGTGCCTACAGCTACGAGCAGTACTTC. Encoded protein: CASSAYSYEQYF.